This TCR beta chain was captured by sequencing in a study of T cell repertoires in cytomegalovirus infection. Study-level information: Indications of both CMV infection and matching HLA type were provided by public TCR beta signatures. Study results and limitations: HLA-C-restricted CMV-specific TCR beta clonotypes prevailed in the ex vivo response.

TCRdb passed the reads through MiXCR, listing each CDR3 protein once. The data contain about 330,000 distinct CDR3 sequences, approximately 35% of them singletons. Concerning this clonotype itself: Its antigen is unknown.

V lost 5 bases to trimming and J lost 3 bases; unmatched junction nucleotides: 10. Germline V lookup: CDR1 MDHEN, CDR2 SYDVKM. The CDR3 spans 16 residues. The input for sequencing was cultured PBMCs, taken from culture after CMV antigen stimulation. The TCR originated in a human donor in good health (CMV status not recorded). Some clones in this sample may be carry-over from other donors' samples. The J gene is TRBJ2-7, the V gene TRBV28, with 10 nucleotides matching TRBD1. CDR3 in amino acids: CASSTPGTGALYEQYV. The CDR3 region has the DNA TGTGCCAGCAGTACACCCGGGACAGGGGCCCTCTACGAGCAGTACGTC.